The 17 T cell receptor beta chains given below trace back to one sample, sequenced in a study of T cells in Graves' hyperthyroidism and ophthalmopathy (dated by TCRdb to between 2018 and 2020). The receptor library was made with multiplex PCR. The sequencing machine was an Illumina HiSeq 2000. The TCR beta CDR3 regions were amplified from the RNA transcripts. A first-round RT-PCR of the TCR CDR3 used the HTBI primer set with the Qiagen OneStep RT-PCR kit. TCRdb trimmed public reads at Q25 via fastp, called clones via MiXCR and kept in-frame beta chains. Each entry is one CDR3 protein sequence, shown with its most common DNA and genes. Across this sample there are a few hundred thousand distinct CDR3 sequences, with 20% to 25% seen only once. The ten most abundant clones make up about 26% of the sample. Sequencing used blood. The receptor set was obtained from a man between 18 and 29 years old with Graves' hyperthyroidism.

This rearrangement joins TRBV12-3 or TRBV12-4 to TRBJ2-7, with 7 bases lining up with TRBD1. The CDR3 loop spans 12 amino acids. Trimming removed 8 bases from V and 2 bases from J; junction bases left unmatched: 3. CDR3 residues: CASGTETYEQYF. CDR3 in DNA: TGTGCCAGCGGGACAGAAACCTACGAGCAGTACTTC.

This clonotype showed up many times. The V call is TRBV6-5, the J call TRBJ1-1, with a tentative D call TRBD1 (6 bases). Between the trimmed V and J ends, which lost 4 bases and 4 bases, there was a span of 7 bases. CDR1 is MNHEY, CDR2 SVGAGI, per germline. The CDR3 has 12 amino acids. Here the CDR3 reads CASSWDITEAFF. For the CDR3, the DNA is TGTGCCAGCAGTTGGGACATCACTGAAGCTTTCTTT.

This clonotype occurred many times. CDR3 bases: TGTGCCAGCAGTGTCGTCAGGGGTAGAGGTGAAGCTTTCTTT. This sequence encodes CASSVVRGRGEAFF. The V call is TRBV28, the J call TRBJ1-1; D is possibly TRBD1 (6 bases). Trimming removed 5 bases from V and 7 bases from J, with 17 bases in between. The CDR3 is made up of 14 amino acids. Germline V gene sequence: CDR1 MDHEN, CDR2 SYDVKM.

The chain is built from TRBV11-1 and TRBJ1-2, with 9 bases lining up with TRBD1. J gave up 3 bases and V 5 bases, and 10 bases lay outside the gene matches. The CDR3 has 16 amino acids. The germline gives CDR1 SGHAT, CDR2 FQDESV (reference sequence). The chain's CDR3 is CASSKSRTGVHYGYTF. The CDR3 nucleotides read TGTGCCAGCAGCAAGTCGCGGACAGGGGTTCACTATGGCTACACCTTC.

This clonotype was counted many times. The gene calls are TRBV12-3 or TRBV12-4 and TRBJ1-2, with D possibly being TRBD1 (6 bases). V lost 7 bases and J 0 bases, leaving 18 bases between the germline ends. This CDR3 contains 16 residues. The CDR3 coding sequence is TGTGCCAGCACTGATTTAGGGGACACTACTAACTATGGCTACACCTTC. Translating it yields CASTDLGDTTNYGYTF.

This chain uses TRBV15 with TRBJ1-2; D is undetermined. The CDR3 has 15 residues. Germline CDR1 is LNHNV and CDR2 is YYDKDF (reference sequence). V lost 1 base and J lost 1, with 10 bases in between. CDR3 protein: CATSRALALNYGYTF. The CDR3 DNA is TGTGCCACCAGCAGAGCCCTAGCTCTTAACTATGGCTACACCTTC.

At least ten counts were recorded for this clonotype. The CDR3 nucleotides are TGCAGCGTTCCCGGGCAGGGCCTCTATGGCTACACCTTC. Its translation: CSVPGQGLYGYTF. The chain joins TRBV29-1 to TRBJ1-2, with D possibly TRBD1 on 5 matching bases. The CDR3 length is 13 residues. V lost 5 bases and J 4 bases, leaving 14 bases between the germline ends. CDR1 is SQVTM and CDR2 is ANQGSEA in the germline V gene.

V gene TRBV11-2 combines with J gene TRBJ1-6, with 7 bases that match TRBD1. CDR1 and CDR2 (germline): SGHAT, FQNNGV. This CDR3 is 18 amino acids long. V lost 3 bases, J lost 7 bases, and 15 bases stayed unmatched. The CDR3 here is CASSLGKGGGRKNSPLHF. The CDR3 DNA reads TGTGCCAGCAGCTTGGGAAAGGGAGGGGGCCGAAAGAATTCACCCCTCCACTTT.

This clonotype was observed many times. The chain links TRBV6-5 to TRBJ1-2; a weak D match, TRBD1 (5 bases). The CDR3 covers 14 residues. CDR1 MNHEY and CDR2 SVGAGI come from the germline V gene. V gave up 0 bases and J gave up 7 bases, with 12 bases separating them. The CDR3 region is CASSYSGGKGGYTF. The CDR3 DNA sequence: TGTGCCAGCAGTTACTCGGGGGGGAAAGGTGGCTACACCTTC.

The chain joins TRBV12-3 or TRBV12-4 to TRBJ2-2; 7 bases agree with TRBD2. This CDR3 spans 14 amino acids. Trimming took 8 bases from V and 1 from J; bases not matched to a gene: 4. CDR3 sequence (DNA): TGTGCCAGCCGGGAGCGGGGGAACACCGGGGAGCTGTTTTTT. This sequence encodes CASRERGNTGELFF.

This clonotype was recorded at least ten times. CDR3 in amino acids: CASSPPTVNEAFF. The CDR3 DNA sequence: TGTGCCAGCTCACCACCGACAGTCAATGAAGCTTTCTTT. This chain joins TRBV18 and TRBJ1-1, with TRBD1 as a possible D gene (5 bases). This CDR3 is 13 amino acids long. Trimming pared 0 bases from V and 7 bases from J, leaving 9 bases between. Germline V CDR1 and CDR2: KGHSH, LQKENI.

In this sample, this clonotype turned up many times. The CDR3 sequence: CASTTGTGSREQYF. The CDR3 DNA follows: TGCGCCAGCACAACCGGGACAGGGTCTCGGGAGCAGTACTTC. This chain uses TRBV5-1 with TRBJ2-7, with 9 bases aligning to TRBD1. V gave up 6 bases and J gave up 7 bases; unmatched junction bases: 11. This CDR3 is built from 14 residues. Per the germline V gene, CDR1 is SGHRS and CDR2 is YFSETQ.

This clonotype was counted ten times or more. This chain uses TRBV6-1 with TRBJ1-1; perhaps TRBD1 as D (6 bases). The CDR3 is 13 residues long. Germline V gives CDR1 MNHNS, CDR2 SASEGT. V lost 7 bases and J lost 0, with 9 bases in between. The CDR3 DNA is TGTGCCAGCAAACAGGGCCTGAACACTGAAGCTTTCTTT. Encoded protein: CASKQGLNTEAFF.

The rearrangement links TRBV3-1 to TRBJ1-1; 8 nucleotides agree with TRBD1. Germline-derived CDR1 and CDR2 are LGHDT and YNNKEL (reference sequence). J lost 5 bases, V lost 1 base, and 15 bases had no gene match. The CDR3 extends over 18 amino acids. The CDR3 nucleotides read TGTGCCAGCAGCCAAGGCAGTTTGTGGCAGGGGGCGAGAACTGAAGCTTTCTTT. Residues: CASSQGSLWQGARTEAFF.

This clonotype was seen a few times. The chain employs TRBV6-2 or TRBV6-3 and TRBJ1-6; D possibly corresponds to TRBD1 (6 bases). The CDR3 covers 17 residues. The germline gives CDR1 MNHEY, CDR2 SVGEGT. The V end lost 0 bases, the J end lost 10 bases, and 19 bases lay between the germline ends. This CDR3 is CASSYSMSGGVGSPLHF. The DNA of the CDR3 is TGTGCCAGCAGTTACTCGATGTCTGGGGGCGTCGGCTCACCCCTCCACTTT.

This clonotype was counted ten times or more. This chain uses TRBV25-1 with TRBJ2-7; TRBD1 agrees at 8 bases. Germline CDR1 is MGHDK and CDR2 is SYGVNS. This CDR3 is built from 15 residues. Trimming at V came to 6 bases and at J to 3 bases, leaving 10 bases not matched to a gene. The CDR3 nucleotides are TGTGCCAGCAGCCAAGGACAGGGTCAGATCTACGAGCAGTACTTC. Translation: CASSQGQGQIYEQYF.

The chain carries TRBV7-6 and TRBJ1-1, with D possibly TRBD1 on 6 matching bases. The V gene lost 6 bases and the J gene lost 7 bases, with 12 bases spanning the gap. Germline CDR1 reads SGHVS; CDR2 reads FNYEAQ. This CDR3 contains 12 residues. The CDR3 is CASSLQGYEAFF. Written as DNA, the CDR3 is TGTGCCAGCAGTTTACAGGGCTATGAAGCTTTCTTT.